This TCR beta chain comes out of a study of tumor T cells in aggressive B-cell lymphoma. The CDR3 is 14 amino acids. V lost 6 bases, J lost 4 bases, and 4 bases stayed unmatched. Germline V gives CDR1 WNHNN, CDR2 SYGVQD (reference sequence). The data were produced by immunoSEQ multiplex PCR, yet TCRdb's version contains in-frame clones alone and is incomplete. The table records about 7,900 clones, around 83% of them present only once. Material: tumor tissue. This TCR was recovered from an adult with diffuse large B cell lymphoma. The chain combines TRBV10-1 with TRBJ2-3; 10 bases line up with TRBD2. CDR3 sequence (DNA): TGCGCCAGCAGCCTAGCGGGAGATCCAGATACGCAGTATTTT. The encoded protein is CASSLAGDPDTQYF.